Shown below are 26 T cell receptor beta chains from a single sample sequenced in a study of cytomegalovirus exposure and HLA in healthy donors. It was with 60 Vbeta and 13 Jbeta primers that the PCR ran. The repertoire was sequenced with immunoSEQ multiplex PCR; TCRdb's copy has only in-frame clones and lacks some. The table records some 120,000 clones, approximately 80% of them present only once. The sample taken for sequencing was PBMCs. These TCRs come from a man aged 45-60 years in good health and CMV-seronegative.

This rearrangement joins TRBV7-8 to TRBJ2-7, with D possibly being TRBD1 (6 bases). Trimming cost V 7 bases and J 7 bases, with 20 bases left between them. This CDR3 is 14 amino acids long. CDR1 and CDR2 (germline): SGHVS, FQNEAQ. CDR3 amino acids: CASTLNRVRDEQYF. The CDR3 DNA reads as TGTGCCAGCACCCTTAACAGGGTCCGGGATGAGCAGTACTTC.

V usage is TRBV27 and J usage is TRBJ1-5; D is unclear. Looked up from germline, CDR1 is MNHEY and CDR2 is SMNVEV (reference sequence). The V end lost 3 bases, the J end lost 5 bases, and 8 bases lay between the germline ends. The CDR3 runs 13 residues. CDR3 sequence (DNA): TGTGCCAGCAGTTTTGGTCGGGATCAGCCCCAGCATTTT. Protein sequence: CASSFGRDQPQHF.

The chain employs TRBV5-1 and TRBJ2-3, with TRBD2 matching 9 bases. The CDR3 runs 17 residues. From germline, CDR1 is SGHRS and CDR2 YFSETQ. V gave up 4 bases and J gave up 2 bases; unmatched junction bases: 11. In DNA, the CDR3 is TGCGCCAGCAGCGCCGGGGGTAGCGGGGGAGTCACAGATACGCAGTATTTT. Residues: CASSAGGSGGVTDTQYF.

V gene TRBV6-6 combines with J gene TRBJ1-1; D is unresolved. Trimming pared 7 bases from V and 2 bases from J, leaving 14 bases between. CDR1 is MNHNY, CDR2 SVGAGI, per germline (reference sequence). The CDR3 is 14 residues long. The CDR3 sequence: CASTESTVNTEAFF. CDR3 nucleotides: TGTGCCAGCACCGAATCCACAGTAAACACTGAAGCTTTCTTT.

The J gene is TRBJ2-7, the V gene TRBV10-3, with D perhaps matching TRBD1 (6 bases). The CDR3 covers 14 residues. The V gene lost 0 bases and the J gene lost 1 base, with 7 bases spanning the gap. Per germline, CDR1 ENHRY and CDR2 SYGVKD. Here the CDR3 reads CAISESGASYEQYF. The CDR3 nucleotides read TGTGCCATCAGTGAGTCGGGGGCATCCTACGAGCAGTACTTC.

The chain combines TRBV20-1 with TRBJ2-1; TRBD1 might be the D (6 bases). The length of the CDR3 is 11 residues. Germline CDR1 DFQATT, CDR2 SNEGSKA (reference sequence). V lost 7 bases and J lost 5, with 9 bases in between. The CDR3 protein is CSVGTNNEQFF. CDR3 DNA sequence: TGCAGTGTCGGGACAAACAATGAGCAGTTCTTC.

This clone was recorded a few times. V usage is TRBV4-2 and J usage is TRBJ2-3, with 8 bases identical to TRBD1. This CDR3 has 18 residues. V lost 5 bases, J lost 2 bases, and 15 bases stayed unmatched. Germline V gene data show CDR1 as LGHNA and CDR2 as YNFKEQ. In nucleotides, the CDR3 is TGTGCCAGCAGCGGTTTTTTCGGGACAGGAACTAACACAGATACGCAGTATTTT. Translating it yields CASSGFFGTGTNTDTQYF.

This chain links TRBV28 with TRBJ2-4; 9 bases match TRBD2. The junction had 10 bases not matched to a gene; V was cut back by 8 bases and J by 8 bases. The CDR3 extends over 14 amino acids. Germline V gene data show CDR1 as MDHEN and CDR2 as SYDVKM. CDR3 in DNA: TGTGCCAGCCGGCGGGGGACTAGCTGGGACATTCAGTACTTC. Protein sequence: CASRRGTSWDIQYF.

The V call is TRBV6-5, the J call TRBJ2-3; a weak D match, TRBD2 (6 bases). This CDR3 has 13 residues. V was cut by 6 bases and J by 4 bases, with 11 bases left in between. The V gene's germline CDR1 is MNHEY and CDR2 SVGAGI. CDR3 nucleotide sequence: TGTGCCAGCAGGGGCGGAGGGGCAGATACGCAGTATTTT. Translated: CASRGGGADTQYF.

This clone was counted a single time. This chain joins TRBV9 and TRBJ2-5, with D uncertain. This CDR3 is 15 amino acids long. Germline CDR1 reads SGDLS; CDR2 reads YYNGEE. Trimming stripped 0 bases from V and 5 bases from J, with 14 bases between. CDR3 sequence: CASSVGVAEEETQYF. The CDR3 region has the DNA TGTGCCAGCAGCGTAGGTGTGGCTGAGGAGGAGACCCAGTACTTC.

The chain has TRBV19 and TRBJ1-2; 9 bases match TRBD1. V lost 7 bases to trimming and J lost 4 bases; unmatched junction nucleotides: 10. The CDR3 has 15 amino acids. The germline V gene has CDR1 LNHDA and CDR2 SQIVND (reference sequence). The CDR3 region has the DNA TGTGCCAGTAACCGTCGACAGGGGGGTAGCTATGGCTACACCTTC. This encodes CASNRRQGGSYGYTF.

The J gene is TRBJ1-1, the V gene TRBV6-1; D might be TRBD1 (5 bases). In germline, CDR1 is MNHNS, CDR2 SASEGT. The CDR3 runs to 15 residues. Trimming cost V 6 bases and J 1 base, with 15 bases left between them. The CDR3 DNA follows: TGTGCCAGCAGAGGACAACCCCCCGAGAACACTGAAGCTTTCTTT. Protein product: CASRGQPPENTEAFF.

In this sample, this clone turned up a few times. The CDR3 is CASRSPRGPGNQPQHF. CDR3 nucleotide sequence: TGTGCCAGTAGATCGCCCAGGGGGCCGGGCAATCAGCCCCAGCATTTT. J is TRBJ1-5 and V is TRBV19; 8 nucleotides agree with TRBD1. Unmatched junction bases numbered 9, after V lost 6 bases and J lost 2 bases. CDR3 length: 16 residues. Germline V lookup: CDR1 LNHDA, CDR2 SQIVND (reference sequence).

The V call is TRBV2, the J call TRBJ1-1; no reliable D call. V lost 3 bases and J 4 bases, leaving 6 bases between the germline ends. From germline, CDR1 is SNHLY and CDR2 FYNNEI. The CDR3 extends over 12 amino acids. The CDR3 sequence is CASSDWATEAFF. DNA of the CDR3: TGTGCCAGCAGTGATTGGGCCACTGAAGCTTTCTTT.

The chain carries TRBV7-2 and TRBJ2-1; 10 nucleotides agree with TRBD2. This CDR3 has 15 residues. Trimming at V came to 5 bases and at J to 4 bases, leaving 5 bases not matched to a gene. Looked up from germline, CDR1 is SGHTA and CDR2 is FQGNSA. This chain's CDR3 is CASSITSGAYNEQFF. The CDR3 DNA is TGTGCCAGCAGCATAACTAGCGGGGCGTACAATGAGCAGTTCTTC. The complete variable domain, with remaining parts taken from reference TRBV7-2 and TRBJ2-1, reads GAGVSQSPSNKVTEKGKDVELRCDPISGHTALYWYRQSLGQGLEFLIYFQGNSAPDKSGLPSDRFSAERTGGSVSTLTIQRTQQEDSAVYLCASSITSGAYNEQFFGPGTRLTVL.

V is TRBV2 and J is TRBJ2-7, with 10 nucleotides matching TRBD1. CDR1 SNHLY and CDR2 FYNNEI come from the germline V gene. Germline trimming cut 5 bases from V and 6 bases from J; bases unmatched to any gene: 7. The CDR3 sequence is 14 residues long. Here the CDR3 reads CASSSGTGVFEQYV. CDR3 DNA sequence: TGTGCCAGCAGTTCCGGGACAGGGGTTTTCGAGCAGTACGTC.

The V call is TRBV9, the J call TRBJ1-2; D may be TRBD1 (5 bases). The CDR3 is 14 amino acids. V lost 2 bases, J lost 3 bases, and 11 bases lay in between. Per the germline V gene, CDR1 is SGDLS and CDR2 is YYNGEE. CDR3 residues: CASSVGRGDYGYTF. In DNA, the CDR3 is TGTGCCAGCAGCGTCGGTCGGGGGGACTATGGCTACACCTTC.

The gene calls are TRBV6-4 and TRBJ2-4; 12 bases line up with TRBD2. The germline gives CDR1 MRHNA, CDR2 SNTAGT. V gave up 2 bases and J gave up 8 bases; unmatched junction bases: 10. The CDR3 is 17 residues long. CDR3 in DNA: TGTGCCAGCAGTGACACTAGCGGGGGGCCCAGAGTCGACATTCAGTACTTC. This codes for CASSDTSGGPRVDIQYF.

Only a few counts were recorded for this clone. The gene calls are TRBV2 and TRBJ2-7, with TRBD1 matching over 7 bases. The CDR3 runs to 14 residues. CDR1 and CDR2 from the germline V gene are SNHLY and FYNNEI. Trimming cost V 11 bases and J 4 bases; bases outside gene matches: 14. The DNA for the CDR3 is TGTGCCGGTTCAGGGGGTCAAAATCGATACGAGCAGTACGTC. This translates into CAGSGGQNRYEQYV.

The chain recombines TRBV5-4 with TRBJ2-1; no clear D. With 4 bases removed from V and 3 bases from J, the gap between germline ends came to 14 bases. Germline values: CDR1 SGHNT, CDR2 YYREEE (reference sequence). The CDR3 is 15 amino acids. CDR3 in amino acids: CASSMDVFGYNEQFF. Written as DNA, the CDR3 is TGTGCCAGCAGCATGGACGTATTCGGCTACAATGAGCAGTTCTTC.

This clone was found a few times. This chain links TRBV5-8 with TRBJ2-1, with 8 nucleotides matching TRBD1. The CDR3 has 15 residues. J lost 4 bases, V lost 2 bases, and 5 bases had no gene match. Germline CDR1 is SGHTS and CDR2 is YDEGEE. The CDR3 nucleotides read TGTGCCAGCAGCTTACCAGGGGGCGAATACAATGAGCAGTTCTTC. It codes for CASSLPGGEYNEQFF.

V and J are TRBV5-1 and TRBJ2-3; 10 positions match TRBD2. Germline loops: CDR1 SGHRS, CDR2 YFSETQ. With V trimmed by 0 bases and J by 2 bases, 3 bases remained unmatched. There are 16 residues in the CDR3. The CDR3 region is CASSLASGGDTDTQYF. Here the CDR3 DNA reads TGCGCCAGCAGCTTGGCTAGCGGGGGAGACACAGATACGCAGTATTTT.

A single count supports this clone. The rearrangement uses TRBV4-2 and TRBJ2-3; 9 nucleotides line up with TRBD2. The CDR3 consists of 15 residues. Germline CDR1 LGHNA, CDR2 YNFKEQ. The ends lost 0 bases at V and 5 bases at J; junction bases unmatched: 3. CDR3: CASSQELSGRDTQYF. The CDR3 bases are TGTGCCAGCAGCCAAGAGCTTAGCGGGAGAGATACGCAGTATTTT.

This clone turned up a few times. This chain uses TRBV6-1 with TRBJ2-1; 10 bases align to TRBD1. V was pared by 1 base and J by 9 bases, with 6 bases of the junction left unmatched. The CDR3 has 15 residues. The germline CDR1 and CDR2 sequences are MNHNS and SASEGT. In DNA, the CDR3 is TGTGCCAGCAGTGAAGAGTGGACAGGGGGTTTTGAGCAGTTCTTC. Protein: CASSEEWTGGFEQFF.

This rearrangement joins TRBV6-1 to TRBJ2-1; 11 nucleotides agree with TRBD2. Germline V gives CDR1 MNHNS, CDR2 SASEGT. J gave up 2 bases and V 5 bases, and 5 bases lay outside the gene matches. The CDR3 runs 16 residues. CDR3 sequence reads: CASSKVAGGTYNEQFF. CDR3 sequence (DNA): TGTGCCAGCAGTAAAGTAGCGGGGGGGACCTACAATGAGCAGTTCTTC.

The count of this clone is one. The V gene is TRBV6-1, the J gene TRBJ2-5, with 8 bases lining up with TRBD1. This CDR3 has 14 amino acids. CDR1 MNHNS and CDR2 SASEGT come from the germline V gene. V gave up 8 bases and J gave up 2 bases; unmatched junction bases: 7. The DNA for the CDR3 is TGTGCCAGCGGGGGACACAGGGGGCAAGAGACCCAGTACTTC. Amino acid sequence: CASGGHRGQETQYF.